These 10 T cell receptor beta chains came from one sample sequenced in a study of blood T cell repertoires in COVID-19. The method was immunoSEQ multiplex PCR; TCRdb's version includes in-frame clones alone and lacks a portion of them. Of approximately 180,000 clones in the sample, roughly 85% are singletons; the top ten hold 2.5% to 3.5%. Sequenced material: peripheral blood. The source of these receptors is a man aged 60-69 years with acute or convalescent COVID-19.

The J gene is TRBJ2-1, the V gene TRBV18; TRBD2 aligns across 15 bases. CDR3 length: 15 residues. Germline V CDR1 and CDR2: KGHSH, LQKENI. V trimming: 3 bases; J trimming: 15 bases; junction bases outside the gene matches: 9. The CDR3 loop reads CASSPPGLAGGNPFF. Written as DNA, the CDR3 is TGTGCCAGCTCACCCCCGGGACTAGCGGGAGGAAATCCGTTCTTC.

The chain uses TRBV5-1 and TRBJ2-2; D may be TRBD1 (5 bases). Looked up from germline, CDR1 is SGHRS and CDR2 is YFSETQ. Trimming shortened V by 5 bases and J by 0 bases, and 14 bases separated the two germline ends. The CDR3 sequence is 16 residues long. The CDR3 region is CASRNTRQTNTGELFF. CDR3 DNA sequence: TGCGCCAGCAGGAACACCCGACAGACGAACACCGGGGAGCTGTTTTTT.

In its sample, this clone was seen once. The rearrangement links TRBV28 to TRBJ2-7, with 7 nucleotides matching TRBD2. The length of the CDR3 is 14 residues. In germline, CDR1 is MDHEN, CDR2 SYDVKM. The V gene end was trimmed by 3 bases and the J gene end by 3 bases; junction bases not matched to a gene: 5. The CDR3 protein is CASSFRDYLYEQYF. CDR3 in DNA: TGTGCCAGCAGTTTTCGGGACTACCTCTACGAGCAGTACTTC.

The chain links TRBV3-1 (or the pseudogene TRBV3-2) to TRBJ2-1, with 8 nucleotides matching TRBD2. This CDR3 has 15 residues. V lost 1 base and J lost 9; bases outside the gene matches: 8. Per germline, CDR1 LGHDT and CDR2 YNNKEL (reference sequence). The CDR3 sequence is CASSQVASGRTEQFF. The CDR3 bases are TGTGCCAGCAGCCAAGTAGCCAGCGGGAGAACTGAGCAGTTCTTC.

V gene TRBV10-3 combines with J gene TRBJ1-2; D perhaps matches TRBD1 (6 bases). The germline V gene has CDR1 ENHRY and CDR2 SYGVKD. The CDR3 has 14 residues. Trimming cost V 6 bases and J 8 bases, with 19 bases left between them. The CDR3, as DNA: TGTGCCATCAGAGCCGCACAGGGCTTGGAGGGCTACACCTTC. Translated, it gives CAIRAAQGLEGYTF.

This chain links TRBV18 with TRBJ1-2; 10 nucleotides match TRBD1. This CDR3 contains 16 residues. V shed 3 bases and J 0 bases; nucleotides not matched to a gene: 4. Germline lookup yields CDR1 KGHSH and CDR2 LQKENI. CDR3 DNA sequence: TGTGCCAGCTCACCGGGACAGGGGTATTCTAACTATGGCTACACCTTC. Protein sequence: CASSPGQGYSNYGYTF. The full variable domain, completed using reference TRBV18 and TRBJ1-2, is NAGVMQNPRHLVRRRGQEARLRCSPMKGHSHVYWYRQLPEEGLKFMVYLQKENIIDESGMPKERFSAEFPKEGPSILRIQQVVRGDSAAYFCASSPGQGYSNYGYTFGSGTRLTVV.

The chain couples TRBV27 to TRBJ2-3; D gene ambiguous. The ends were cut back, 3 bases at V and 3 bases at J, with 13 bases in the middle. Germline V gene data show CDR1 as MNHEY and CDR2 as SMNVEV (reference sequence). This CDR3 has 15 amino acids. CDR3 in amino acids: CASSFLAGETDTQYF. As DNA, the CDR3 is TGTGCCAGCAGTTTCTTAGCCGGAGAAACAGATACGCAGTATTTT.

This clone was observed once. This sequence joins TRBV28 and TRBJ2-1, with D perhaps TRBD1 (6 bases). The germline V and J ends were trimmed by 5 bases and 5 bases, with 19 bases remaining between them. Germline CDR1 is MDHEN and CDR2 is SYDVKM. The CDR3 is 16 residues long. CDR3 amino acids: CASSPFRGQWNNEQFF. The CDR3 region has the DNA TGTGCCAGCAGTCCCTTCAGGGGCCAGTGGAACAATGAGCAGTTCTTC.

The genes are TRBV14 and TRBJ1-6; 8 bases match TRBD1. V shed 3 bases and J 0 bases; nucleotides not matched to a gene: 4. CDR1 is SGHDN and CDR2 is FVKESK in the germline V gene. The CDR3 totals 17 residues. The CDR3 sequence: CASSHRTGSSYNSPLHF. CDR3 coding DNA: TGTGCCAGCAGCCACCGGACAGGGAGCTCCTATAATTCACCCCTCCACTTT.

V gene TRBV5-1 combines with J gene TRBJ2-3, with a tentative D call TRBD2 (6 bases). V lost 1 base, J lost 4 bases, and 13 bases lay in between. This CDR3 comprises 15 residues. Germline CDR1 and CDR2: SGHRS and YFSETQ. The CDR3 region has the DNA TGCGCCAGCAGCTTGTCGAGCGGGCGAGCAGATACGCAGTATTTT. Its translation is CASSLSSGRADTQYF.